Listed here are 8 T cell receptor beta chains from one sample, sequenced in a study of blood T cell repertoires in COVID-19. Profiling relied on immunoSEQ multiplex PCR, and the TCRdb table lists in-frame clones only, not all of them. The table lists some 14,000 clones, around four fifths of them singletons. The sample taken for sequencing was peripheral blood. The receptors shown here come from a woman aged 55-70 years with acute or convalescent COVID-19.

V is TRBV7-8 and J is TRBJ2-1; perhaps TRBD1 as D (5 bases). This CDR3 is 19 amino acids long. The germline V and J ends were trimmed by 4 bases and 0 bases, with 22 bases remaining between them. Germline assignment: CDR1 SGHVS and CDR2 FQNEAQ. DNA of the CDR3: TGTGCCAGCAGCTCTCGGGTAGGGGCGCTTTCTGGCTCCTACAATGAGCAGTTCTTC. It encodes CASSSRVGALSGSYNEQFF.

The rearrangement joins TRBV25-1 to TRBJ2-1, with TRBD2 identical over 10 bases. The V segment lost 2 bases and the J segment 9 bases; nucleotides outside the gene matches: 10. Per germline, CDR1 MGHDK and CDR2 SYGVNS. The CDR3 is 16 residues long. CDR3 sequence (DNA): TGTGCCAGCAGTGAAAATCGGGGTAGCGGGGGGCGTGAGCAGTTCTTC. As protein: CASSENRGSGGREQFF.

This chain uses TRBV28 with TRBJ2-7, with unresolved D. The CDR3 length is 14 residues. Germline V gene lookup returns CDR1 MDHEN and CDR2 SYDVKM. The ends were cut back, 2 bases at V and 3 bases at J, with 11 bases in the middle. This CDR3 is CASSLGLTLYEQYF. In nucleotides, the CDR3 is TGTGCCAGCAGTTTAGGCCTGACTCTCTACGAGCAGTACTTC.

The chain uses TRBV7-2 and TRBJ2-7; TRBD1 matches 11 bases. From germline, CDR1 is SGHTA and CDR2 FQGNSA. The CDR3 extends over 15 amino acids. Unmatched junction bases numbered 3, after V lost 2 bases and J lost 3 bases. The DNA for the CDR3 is TGTGCCAGCAGCTTAATGGGACAGGGGGTCTACGAGCAGTACTTC. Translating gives CASSLMGQGVYEQYF. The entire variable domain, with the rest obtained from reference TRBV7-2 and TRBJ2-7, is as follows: GAGVSQSPSNKVTEKGKDVELRCDPISGHTALYWYRQSLGQGLEFLIYFQGNSAPDKSGLPSDRFSAERTGGSVSTLTIQRTQQEDSAVYLCASSLMGQGVYEQYFGPGTRLTVT.

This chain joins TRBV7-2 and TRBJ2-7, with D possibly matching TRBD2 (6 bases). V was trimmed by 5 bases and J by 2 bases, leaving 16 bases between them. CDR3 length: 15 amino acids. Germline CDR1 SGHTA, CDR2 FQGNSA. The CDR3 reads CASSVVSGSAYEQYF. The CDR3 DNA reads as TGTGCCAGCAGCGTGGTTAGCGGATCAGCCTACGAGCAGTACTTC.

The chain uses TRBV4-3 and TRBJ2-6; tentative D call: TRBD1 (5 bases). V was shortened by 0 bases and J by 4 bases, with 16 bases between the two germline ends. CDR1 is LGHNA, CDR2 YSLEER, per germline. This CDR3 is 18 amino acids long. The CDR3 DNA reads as TGCGCCAGCAGCCAAGACCGGACCGCAGGGTCGGGGGCCAACGTCCTGACTTTC. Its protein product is CASSQDRTAGSGANVLTF.

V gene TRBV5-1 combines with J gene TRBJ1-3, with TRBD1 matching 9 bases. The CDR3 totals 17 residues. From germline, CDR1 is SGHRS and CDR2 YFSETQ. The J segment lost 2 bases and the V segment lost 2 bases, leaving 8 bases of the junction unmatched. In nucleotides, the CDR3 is TGCGCCAGCAGCTTACAGGGGGCAGGAGTTACTGGAAACACCATATATTTT. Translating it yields CASSLQGAGVTGNTIYF.

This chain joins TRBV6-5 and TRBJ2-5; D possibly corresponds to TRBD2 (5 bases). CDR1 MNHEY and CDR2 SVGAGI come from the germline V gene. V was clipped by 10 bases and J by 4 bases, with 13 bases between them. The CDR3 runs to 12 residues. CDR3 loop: CATSGSGETQYF. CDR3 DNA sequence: TGTGCCACCTCGGGATCGGGAGAGACCCAGTACTTC.